This TCR beta chain was obtained from a study of blood T cell repertoires in COVID-19 (TCRdb year 2020). Regarding the complete study: Samples from collaborators originated in the United States, Italy and Spain and spanned both the acute and convalescent phases of COVID-19. The dataset comprised deeply sampled blood TCRbeta repertoires from subjects exposed to, actively infected with, or recovered from COVID-19. Where available, HLA class I and class II types were obtained from metadata supplied by the sample provider rather than from assay-based typing. The repertoires were made available in a free public database intended to serve as a resource for research on the immune response to SARS-CoV-2. The prospective study material was composed of cDNA or gDNA derived from T cells, B-cell-depleted T cells, or PBMCs. Nearly every sample came with metadata listing a de-identified subject ID, COVID-19 status, age in years and sex. Samples were obtained from the ongoing ImmuneRACE study (first 160 participants) and from 1,254 subjects provided by 6 global collaborators. General study outcomes and caveats: The quantity of clinical and demographic metadata differed by source and by participant and was supplied without curation.

Samples from volunteer blood donors who had recovered from COVID-19 were contributed by a second Seattle source. The collaborating institutions used their own protocols to collect whole blood in K2EDTA tubes. For TCRbeta analysis, collaborators shipped samples as frozen whole blood, isolated PBMCs, or DNA extracted from either of those sample types. TCRbeta CDR3 regions were amplified from genomic DNA using the immunoSEQ Assay, a bias-controlled multiplex PCR. The original methods were these. Nucleated cell counts per sample were estimated from amplification of reference gene primers within the assay. To quantify the absolute abundance of each unique TCRbeta CDR3 rearrangement, sequence reads were collapsed and filtered. For each sample, productive Simpson clonality was calculated as the square root of Simpson's diversity index across productive rearrangements. This is the immuneACCESS table as TCRdb keeps it, with only in-frame sequences that have V and J called. A part of the clones is gone; compared with another copy, unresolved V genes explain less than half, and the rest is unexplained. Clonal size and the V and J genes are those of that table, whereas D and trimming came from the DNA. This sample has approximately 260,000 clones in its table, and around 78% of those were observed once. Over 4.5% of the sample rests with the top ten.

The germline V gene supplies CDR1 KGHDR and CDR2 SFDVKD. V trim: 3 bases; J trim: 4 bases; unmatched bases: 7. The CDR3, from cysteine to phenylalanine, totals 15 residues. Here the CDR3 DNA is all that survives: 45 bases in frame from base 1. Comment on this clone: Its cognate antigen has yet to be identified. Qualities for individual bases were not recorded, and no much larger clone is one base off.

The receptor's source is a man aged 60 to 75 who had recovered from COVID-19. The chain is encoded by TRBV24-1 joined to TRBJ1-1; 7 middle bases align to TRBD1. Sequenced: peripheral blood. For the CDR3, the sequence is CATSDGRGDSTEAFF. The DNA reads TGTGCCACCAGTGATGGCAGGGGGGATAGCACTGAAGCTTTCTTT.